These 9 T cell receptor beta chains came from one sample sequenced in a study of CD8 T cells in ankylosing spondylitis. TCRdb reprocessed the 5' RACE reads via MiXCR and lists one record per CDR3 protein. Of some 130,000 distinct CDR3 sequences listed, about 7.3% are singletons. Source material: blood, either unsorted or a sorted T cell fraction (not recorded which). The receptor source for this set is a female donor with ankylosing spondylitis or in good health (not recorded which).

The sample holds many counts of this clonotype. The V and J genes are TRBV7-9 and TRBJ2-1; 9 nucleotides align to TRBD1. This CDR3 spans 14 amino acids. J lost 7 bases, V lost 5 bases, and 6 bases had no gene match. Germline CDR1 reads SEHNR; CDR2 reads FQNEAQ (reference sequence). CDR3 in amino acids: CASSGPGQGNEQFF. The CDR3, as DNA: TGTGCCAGCAGCGGTCCGGGACAGGGAAATGAGCAGTTCTTC. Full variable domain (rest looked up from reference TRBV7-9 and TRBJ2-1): DTGVSQNPRHKITKRGQNVTFRCDPISEHNRLYWYRQTLGQGPEFLTYFQNEAQLEKSRLLSDRFSAERPKGSFSTLEIQRTEQGDSAMYLCASSGPGQGNEQFFGPGTRLTVL.

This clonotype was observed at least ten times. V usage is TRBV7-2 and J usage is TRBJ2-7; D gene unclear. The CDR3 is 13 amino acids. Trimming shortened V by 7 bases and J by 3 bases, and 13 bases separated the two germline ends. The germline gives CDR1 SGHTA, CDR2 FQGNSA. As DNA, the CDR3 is TGTGCCAGCACCCCGGGTTTCGGCTACGAGCAGTACTTC. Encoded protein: CASTPGFGYEQYF.

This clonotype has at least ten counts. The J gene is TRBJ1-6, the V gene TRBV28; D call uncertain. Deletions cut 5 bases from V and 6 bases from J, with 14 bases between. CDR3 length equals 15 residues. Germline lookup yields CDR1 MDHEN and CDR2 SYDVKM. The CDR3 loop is CASSPRILGNSPLHF. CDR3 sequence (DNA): TGTGCCAGCAGTCCCCGAATATTGGGTAATTCACCCCTCCACTTT.

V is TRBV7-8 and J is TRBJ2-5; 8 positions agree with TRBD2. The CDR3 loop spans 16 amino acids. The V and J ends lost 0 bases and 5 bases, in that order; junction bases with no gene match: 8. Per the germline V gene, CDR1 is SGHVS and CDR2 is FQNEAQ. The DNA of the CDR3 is TGTGCCAGCAGCTTAGCACGGGGGGGCCCCCGGGAGACCCAGTACTTC. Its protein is CASSLARGGPRETQYF. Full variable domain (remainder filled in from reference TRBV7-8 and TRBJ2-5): GAGVSQSPRYKVAKRGQDVALRCDPISGHVSLFWYQQALGQGPEFLTYFQNEAQLDKSGLPSDRFFAERPEGSVSTLKIQRTQQEDSAVYLCASSLARGGPRETQYFGPGTRLLVL.

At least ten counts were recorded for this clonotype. The CDR3 DNA reads as TGTGCCAGTAGTATGGGGGCTAACACTGAAGCTTTCTTT. Encoded protein: CASSMGANTEAFF. This chain links TRBV19 with TRBJ1-1; perhaps TRBD1 as D (6 bases). V was trimmed by 3 bases and J by 2 bases, leaving 7 bases between them. The CDR3 is 13 residues long. Germline CDR1 and CDR2: LNHDA and SQIVND (reference sequence). The variable domain in full, with the rest retrieved from reference TRBV19 and TRBJ1-1, is DGGITQSPKYLFRKEGQNVTLSCEQNLNHDAMYWYRQDPGQGLRLIYYSQIVNDFQKGDIAEGYSVSREKKESFPLTVTSAQKNPTAFYLCASSMGANTEAFFGQGTRLTVV.

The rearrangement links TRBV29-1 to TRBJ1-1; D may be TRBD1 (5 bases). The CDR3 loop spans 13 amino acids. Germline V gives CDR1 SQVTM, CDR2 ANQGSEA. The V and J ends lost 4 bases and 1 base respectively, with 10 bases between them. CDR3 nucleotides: TGCAGCGTTGCCCTCGGGGGGAACACTGAAGCTTTCTTT. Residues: CSVALGGNTEAFF.

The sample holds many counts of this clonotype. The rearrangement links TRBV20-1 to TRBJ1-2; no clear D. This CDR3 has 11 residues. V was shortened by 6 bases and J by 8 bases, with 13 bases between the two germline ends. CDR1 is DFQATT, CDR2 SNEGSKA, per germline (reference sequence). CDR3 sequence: CSALLLGGYTF. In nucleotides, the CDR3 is TGCAGTGCCCTTTTACTGGGCGGCTACACCTTC.

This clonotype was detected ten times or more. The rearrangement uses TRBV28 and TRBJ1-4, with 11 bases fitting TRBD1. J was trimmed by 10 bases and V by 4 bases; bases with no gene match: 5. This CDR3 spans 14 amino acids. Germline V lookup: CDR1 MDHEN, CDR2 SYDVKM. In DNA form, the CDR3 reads TGTGCCAGCAGTTACGGGACAGGGGGTACAAAACTGTTTTTT. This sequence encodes CASSYGTGGTKLFF.

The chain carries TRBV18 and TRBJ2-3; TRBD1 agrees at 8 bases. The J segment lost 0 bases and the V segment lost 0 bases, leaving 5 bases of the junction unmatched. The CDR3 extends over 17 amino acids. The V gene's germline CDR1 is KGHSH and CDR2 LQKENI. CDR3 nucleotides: TGTGCCAGCTCACCACCGGTTACAGGGGGAAGCACAGATACGCAGTATTTT. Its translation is CASSPPVTGGSTDTQYF.